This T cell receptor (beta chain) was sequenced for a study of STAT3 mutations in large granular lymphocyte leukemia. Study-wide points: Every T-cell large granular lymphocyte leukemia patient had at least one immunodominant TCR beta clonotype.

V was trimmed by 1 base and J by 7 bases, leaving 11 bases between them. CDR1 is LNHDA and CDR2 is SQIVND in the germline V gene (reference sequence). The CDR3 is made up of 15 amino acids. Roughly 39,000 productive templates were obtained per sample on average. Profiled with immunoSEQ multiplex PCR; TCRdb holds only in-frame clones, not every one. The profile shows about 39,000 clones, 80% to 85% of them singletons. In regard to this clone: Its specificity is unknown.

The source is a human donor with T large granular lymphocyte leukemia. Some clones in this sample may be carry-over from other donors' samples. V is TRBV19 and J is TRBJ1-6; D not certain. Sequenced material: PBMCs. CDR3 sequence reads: CASSIGRAGNSPLHF. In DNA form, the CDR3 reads TGTGCCAGTAGTATAGGACGTGCCGGGAATTCACCCCTCCACTTT. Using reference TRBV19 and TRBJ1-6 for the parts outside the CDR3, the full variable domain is DGGITQSPKYLFRKEGQNVTLSCEQNLNHDAMYWYRQDPGQGLRLIYYSQIVNDFQKGDIAEGYSVSREKKESFPLTVTSAQKNPTAFYLCASSIGRAGNSPLHFGNGTRLTVT.